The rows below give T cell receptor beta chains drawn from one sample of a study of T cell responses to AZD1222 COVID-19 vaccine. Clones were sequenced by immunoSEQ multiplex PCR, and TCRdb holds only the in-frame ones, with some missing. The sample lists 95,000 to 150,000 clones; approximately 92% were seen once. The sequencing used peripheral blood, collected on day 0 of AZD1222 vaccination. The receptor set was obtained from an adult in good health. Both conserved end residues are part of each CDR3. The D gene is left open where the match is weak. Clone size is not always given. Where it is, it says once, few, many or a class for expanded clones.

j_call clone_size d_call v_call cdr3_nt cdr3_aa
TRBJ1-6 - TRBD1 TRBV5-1 TGCGCCAGCAGCCCCGGGACAGAAGTTAATTCACCCCTCCACTTT CASSPGTEVNSPLHF
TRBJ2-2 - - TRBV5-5 TGTGCCAGCAGGAGGGAACCGGTGACCGGGGAGCTGTTTTTT CASRREPVTGELFF
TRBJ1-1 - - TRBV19 TGTGCCAGTAAGGGCGGGAACACTGAAGCTTTCTTT CASKGGNTEAFF
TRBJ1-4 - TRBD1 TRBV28 TGTGCCAGCAGTTTCCCAACAGGGGATACTAATGAAAAACTGTTTTTT CASSFPTGDTNEKLFF
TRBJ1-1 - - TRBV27 TGTGCCAGCAGTTTGGAGGGTCAGAACACTGAAGCTTTCTTT CASSLEGQNTEAFF
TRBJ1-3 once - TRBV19 TGTGCCAGTAGTATCGACTCTATCAAGTCTGGAAACACCATATATTTT CASSIDSIKSGNTIYF
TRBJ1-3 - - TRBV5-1 TGCGCCAGCAGAGAGGGAAACACCATATATTTT CASREGNTIYF
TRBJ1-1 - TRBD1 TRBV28 TGTGCCAGCAGTTTAGAGGGGGCCCCTTCGAAAGCTTTCTTT CASSLEGAPSKAFF
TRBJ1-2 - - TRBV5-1 TGCGCCAGCAGCACGGCAGGGTCCATCCTCGATGGCTACACCTTC CASSTAGSILDGYTF
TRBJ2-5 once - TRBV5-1 TGCGCCAGCAGCCTTCAAGAGACCCAGTACTTC CASSLQETQYF
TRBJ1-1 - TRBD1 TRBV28 TGTGCCACTCGACAGACAGGGATCAGGGCCGGGATCGCTGAAGCTTTCTTT CATRQTGIRAGIAEAFF
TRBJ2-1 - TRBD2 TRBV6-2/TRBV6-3 TGTGCCAGCAGTTACATAGCGGGGGGGTACAATGAGCAGTTCTTC CASSYIAGGYNEQFF
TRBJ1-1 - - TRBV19 TGTGCCAGTAGGAACGGATTGAACACTGAAGCTTTCTTT CASRNGLNTEAFF
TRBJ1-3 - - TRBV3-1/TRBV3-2 TGTGCCAGCAGCCTGTCGGACTCTGGAAACACCATATATTTT CASSLSDSGNTIYF
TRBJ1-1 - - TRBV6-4 TGTGCCAGCAGTTTATATGGGGGGAACACTGAAGCTTTCTTT CASSLYGGNTEAFF
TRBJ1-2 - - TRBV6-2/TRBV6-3 TGTGCCAGCAGTACGGGATATGGCTACACCTTC CASSTGYGYTF
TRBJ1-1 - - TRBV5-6 TGTGCCAGCAGCTTGAGTCCTTCGAACACTGAAGCTTTCTTT CASSLSPSNTEAFF
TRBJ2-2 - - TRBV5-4 TGTGCCAGCAGCCCCCGACAGAACACCGGGGAGCTGTTTTTT CASSPRQNTGELFF
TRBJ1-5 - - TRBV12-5 TGTGCTAGTGGTTTGGAAAGATATAGCAATCAGCCCCAGCATTTT CASGLERYSNQPQHF
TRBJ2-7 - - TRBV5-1 TGCGCCAGCAGCTTGGGCATAAACAGGGTCCTCTCCTACGAGCAGTACTTC CASSLGINRVLSYEQYF
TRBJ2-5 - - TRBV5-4 TGTGCCAGCAGCTTAATAGGCAGGCAAGAGACCCAGTACTTC CASSLIGRQETQYF
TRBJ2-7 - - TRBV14 TGTGCCAGCAGCCAAGACGGTGGAGGAACCTACGAGCAGTACTTC CASSQDGGGTYEQYF
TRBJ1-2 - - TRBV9 TGTGCCAGCAGCGTAGGGGCAGCCTCTAACTATGGCTACACCTTC CASSVGAASNYGYTF
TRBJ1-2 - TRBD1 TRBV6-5 TGTGCCAGCAGTTCTAATGGGGACAGGGGGGTCTATGGCTACACCTTC CASSSNGDRGVYGYTF
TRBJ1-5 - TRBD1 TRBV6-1 TGTGCCAGCAGTGAAGAGGGGGCGATGCCCTTGGCCCAGCATTTT CASSEEGAMPLAQHF
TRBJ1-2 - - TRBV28 TGTGCCAGCAGTTTATTGGGCCGGACCCTAGGGGACTATGGCTACACCTTC CASSLLGRTLGDYGYTF
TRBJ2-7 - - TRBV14 TGTGCCAGCAGCCAAGCCTACTACGAGCAGTACTTC CASSQAYYEQYF
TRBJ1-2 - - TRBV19 TGTGCCAGTGAAGTTTCGACAGGAGGGCTGTCTGGCTACACCTTC CASEVSTGGLSGYTF
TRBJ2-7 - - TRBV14 TGTGCCAGCAGCCAAGATCGGGGGTTCCCCTACGAGCAGTACTTC CASSQDRGFPYEQYF
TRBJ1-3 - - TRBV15 TGTGCCACCAGAAGAGGGGGAATTGGAAACACCATATATTTT CATRRGGIGNTIYF
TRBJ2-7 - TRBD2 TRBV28 TGTGCCAGCAGTTTCAGTCAAGCGGGATCCTACGAGCAGTACTTC CASSFSQAGSYEQYF
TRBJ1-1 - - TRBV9 TGTGCCAGCAGCGCGATGGGCGGGGGGAACACTGAAGCTTTCTTT CASSAMGGGNTEAFF
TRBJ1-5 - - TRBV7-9 TGTGCCAGCAGCACAGGGTCGAACAATCAGCCCCAGCATTTT CASSTGSNNQPQHF
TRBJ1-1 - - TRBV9 TGTGCCAGCAGCGTAGGTCCGGGTATAAGGGGACCTGAAGCTTTCTTT CASSVGPGIRGPEAFF
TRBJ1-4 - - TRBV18 TGTGCCAGCTCACCACCTCGGGGTGGGGAAAAACTGTTTTTT CASSPPRGGEKLFF
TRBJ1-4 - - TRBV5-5 TGTGCCAGCAGCTCCGGACCCCGACTGGATAATGAAAAACTGTTTTTT CASSSGPRLDNEKLFF
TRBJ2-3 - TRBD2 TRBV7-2 TGTGCCAGCAGCCCGAGCACTAGCGGGACCCATACGCAGTATTTT CASSPSTSGTHTQYF
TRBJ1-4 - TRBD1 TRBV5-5 TGTGCCAGCAGCCCCTGGGACAGGGTATTTAATGAAAAACTGTTTTTT CASSPWDRVFNEKLFF
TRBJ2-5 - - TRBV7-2 TGTGCCAGCAGCTTAAGTAGGGCGGGGGAGACCCAGTACTTC CASSLSRAGETQYF
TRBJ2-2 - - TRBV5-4 TGTGCCAGCAGCCGGAGAGCGGGTGAAACCGGGGAGCTGTTTTTT CASSRRAGETGELFF
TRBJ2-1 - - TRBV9 TGTGCCAGCAGCGCTTACTCGTTAATCGGGAATGAGCAGTTCTTC CASSAYSLIGNEQFF
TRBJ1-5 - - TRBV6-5 TGTGCCAGCAGTTACAGGCCAGGTAATCAGCCCCAGCATTTT CASSYRPGNQPQHF
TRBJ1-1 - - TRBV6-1 TGTGCCAGCAGTGACCGGGCCCGGAACACTGAAGCTTTCTTT CASSDRARNTEAFF
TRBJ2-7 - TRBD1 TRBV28 TGTGCCAGCAGTTTATGGGACAGGGGGATTTACGAGCAGTACTTC CASSLWDRGIYEQYF
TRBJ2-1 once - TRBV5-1 TGCGCCAGCAGCTTGGAGCTAGATCCTGGTGGGAGCTCCTACAATGAGCAGTTCTTC CASSLELDPGGSSYNEQFF
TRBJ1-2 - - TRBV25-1 TGTGCCAGCAGTGATCCAGGAGCTAACTATGGCTACACCTTC CASSDPGANYGYTF
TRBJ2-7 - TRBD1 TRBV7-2 TGTGCCAGCAGCTTAGCTCCGGGGACAGAAGCCCTTTGGCAGTACTTC CASSLAPGTEALWQYF
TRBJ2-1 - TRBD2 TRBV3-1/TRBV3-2 TGTGCCAGCAGCCATGGACTAGCGGGGGTCAGCTCCTACAATGAGCAGTTCTTC CASSHGLAGVSSYNEQFF
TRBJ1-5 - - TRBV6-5 TGTGCCAGCAGTTACTCGAGGGGGTACAATCAGCCCCAGCATTTT CASSYSRGYNQPQHF
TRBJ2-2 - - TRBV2 TGTGCCAGCAGTCGACAGGAGACCAACACCGGGGAGCTGTTTTTT CASSRQETNTGELFF
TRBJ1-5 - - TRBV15 TGTGCCACCCGTTTCGGACAGTCAACTAGCAATCAGCCCCAGCATTTT CATRFGQSTSNQPQHF
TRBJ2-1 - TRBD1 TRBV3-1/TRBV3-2 TGTGCCAGCAGCCAAGACAACAGGGGCGAGCAGTTCTTC CASSQDNRGEQFF
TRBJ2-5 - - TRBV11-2 TGTGCCAGCAGCTTAAAAGGGATTCAAGAGACCCAGTACTTC CASSLKGIQETQYF